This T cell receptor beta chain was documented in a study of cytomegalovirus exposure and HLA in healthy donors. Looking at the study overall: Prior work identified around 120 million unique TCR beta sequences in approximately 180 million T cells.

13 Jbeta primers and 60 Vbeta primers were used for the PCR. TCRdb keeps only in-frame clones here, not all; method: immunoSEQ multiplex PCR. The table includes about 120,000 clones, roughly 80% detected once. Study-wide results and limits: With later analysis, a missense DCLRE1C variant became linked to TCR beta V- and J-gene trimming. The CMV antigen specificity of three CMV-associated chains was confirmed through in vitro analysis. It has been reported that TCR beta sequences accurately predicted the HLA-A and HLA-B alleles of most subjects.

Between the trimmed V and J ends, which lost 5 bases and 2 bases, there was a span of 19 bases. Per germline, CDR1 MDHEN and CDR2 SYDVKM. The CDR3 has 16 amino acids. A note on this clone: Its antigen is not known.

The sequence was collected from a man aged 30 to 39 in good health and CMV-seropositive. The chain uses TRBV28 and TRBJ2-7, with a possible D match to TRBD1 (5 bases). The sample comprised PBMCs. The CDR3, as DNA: TGTGCCAGCAGTGCCTACCAGGGTGGGATCACCTACGAGCAGTACTTC. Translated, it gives CASSAYQGGITYEQYF.